There are many counts of the clone carrying this TCR beta chain. Its cognate antigen is unknown. This entry comes from a study of regulatory T cells in long-lasting Graves disease. General study findings and limits: Persistent patients shared more public clonotypes (roughly 2,800) than new patients (approximately 1,000).

TCR beta libraries were built with iRepertoire HTBI primers and Arm-PCR of CDR3 regions. TCRdb re-called the multiplex PCR reads through MiXCR, storing one row per CDR3 protein. Among approximately 540,000 distinct CDR3 sequences listed, more than 10% were seen once. The CDR3 loop spans 15 amino acids. The V end lost 5 bases, the J end lost 3 bases, and 16 bases lay between the germline ends. CDR1 and CDR2 from the germline V gene are LGHNT and FRNRAP. Regarding time point: newly diagnosed GD, antithyroid drugs for less than 3 months. PBMC-derived RNA was used for the TCR library. This same sample was also part of a study on T cells in Graves' hyperthyroidism and ophthalmopathy. That work adds: Among clonotypes expanded in thyroid above 0.001, most were also found in blood.

The chain joins TRBV12-5 to TRBJ1-1, with D tentatively TRBD1 (5 bases). The sample in question was peripheral blood mononuclear cells (PBMCs), obtained at new diagnosis, from a patient treated with antithyroid drugs. The source is a woman aged 25 to 39 with Graves disease. In DNA, the CDR3 is TGTGCTAGTGGTCCGGGAGGGGAGGGTGACACTGAAGCTTTCTTT. Protein sequence: CASGPGGEGDTEAFF.